These 5 T cell receptor beta chains originate from one sample sequenced in a study of spatial heterogeneity in lung cancer. This sample's time point: sample taken at primary tumor resection. TCRs were sequenced from unsorted whole RNA of tumor, nontumor lung or PBMC. TCRdb re-derived calls from the 5' RACE reads in MiXCR, one entry per CDR3 protein. Among around 2,800 distinct CDR3 sequences listed, approximately 8% were seen once. Sequenced material: normal lung tissue next to the tumor, taken at surgery. The receptors derive from a male donor with early-stage non-small cell lung cancer.

This clonotype is medium-sized within its sample. This beta chain was picked up by a library intended for alpha chains and is off target, so its count carries little meaning. The chain links TRBV5-1 to TRBJ2-7; either TRBD1 or TRBD2 may supply D (6 bases each). V lost 0 bases, J lost 3 bases, and 10 bases lay in between. CDR1 is SGHRS, CDR2 YFSETQ, per germline. The CDR3 runs 14 residues. CDR3 loop: CASSLVGGGYEQYF. The CDR3 DNA follows: TGCGCCAGCAGCTTGGTCGGGGGCGGCTACGAGCAGTACTTC.

In its sample, this clonotype ranks as medium-sized. This beta chain came through as a stray read in a library set up for alpha chains, and its size says little. V usage is TRBV18 and J usage is TRBJ2-2, with D unclear. The CDR3 length is 16 residues. Germline CDR1 and CDR2: KGHSH and LQKENI. V lost 3 bases to trimming and J lost 5 bases, with 16 bases between them. The CDR3 spells CASSPQPIGRTGELFF. The CDR3 coding sequence is TGTGCCAGCTCACCCCAACCTATAGGACGGACCGGGGAGCTGTTTTTT.

This clonotype is medium-sized in the sample. This beta chain is a stray read from a library made for alpha chains; its abundance is not meaningful. The J gene is TRBJ2-3, the V gene TRBV29-1; D uncertain. V lost 2 bases to trimming and J lost 0 bases, with 6 bases between them. CDR3 size: 13 residues. CDR1 and CDR2 (germline): SQVTM, ANQGSEA. CDR3: CSVEKHSTDTQYF. The CDR3 DNA follows: TGCAGCGTTGAAAAACACAGCACAGATACGCAGTATTTT.

This clonotype is deemed medium-sized. This beta chain lies outside the target of a library built for alpha chains; its clone size means little. J is TRBJ2-1 and V is TRBV5-1; D tentatively reads TRBD1 or TRBD2 (6 bases each). The ends were cut back, 4 bases at V and 8 bases at J, with 19 bases in the middle. Germline loops: CDR1 SGHRS, CDR2 YFSETQ. This CDR3 contains 15 residues. CDR3 bases: TGCGCCAGCAGCCCCAGAGGGGGGAGTGAGGATGAGCAGTTCTTC. This encodes CASSPRGGSEDEQFF.

By share of the sample, this clonotype is medium-sized. A library prepared for alpha chains yielded this beta chain as an off-target read; its size is of little meaning. The V and J genes are TRBV5-1 and TRBJ1-4, with D unclear. Germline loops: CDR1 SGHRS, CDR2 YFSETQ. This CDR3 contains 14 residues. With 0 bases removed from V and 5 bases from J, the gap between germline ends came to 8 bases. CDR3 DNA sequence: TGCGCCAGCAGCTTGGGACGGCCGAATGAAAAACTGTTTTTT. It encodes CASSLGRPNEKLFF.